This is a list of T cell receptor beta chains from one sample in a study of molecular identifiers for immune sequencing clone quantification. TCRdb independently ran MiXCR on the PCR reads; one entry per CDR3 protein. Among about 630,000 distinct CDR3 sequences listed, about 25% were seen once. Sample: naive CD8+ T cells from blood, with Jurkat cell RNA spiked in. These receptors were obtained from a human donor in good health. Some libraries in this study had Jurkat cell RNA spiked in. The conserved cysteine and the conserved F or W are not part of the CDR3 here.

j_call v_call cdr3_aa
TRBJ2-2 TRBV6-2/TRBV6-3 ASSYLQTQELF
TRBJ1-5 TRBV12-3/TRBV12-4 ASSFVGGGLQPQH
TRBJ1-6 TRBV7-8 ASSLEWTGVSNSPLH
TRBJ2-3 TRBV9 ASSVGDLQY
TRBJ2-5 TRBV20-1 SASPLAAAQETQY
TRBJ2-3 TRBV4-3 ASSQVSADTQY
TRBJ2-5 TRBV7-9 ASSLGATLAQETQY
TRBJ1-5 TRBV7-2 ASSLLLTNYSNQPQH
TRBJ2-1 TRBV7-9 ASSSSQNTYNEQF
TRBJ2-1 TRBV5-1 ASSLGQGAIYNEQF
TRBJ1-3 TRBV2 ASSEYGGPDELGNTIY
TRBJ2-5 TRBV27 AGSGAGEFVEETQY
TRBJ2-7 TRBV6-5 ASSYLLAGEHEQY
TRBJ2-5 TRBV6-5 ASSYSLGLGPETQY